The source of this TCR beta chain is a study of T-cell reconstitution after alpha-beta-depleted transplantation in children. Researchers prepared the TCRbeta library using unique molecular identifiers, the study reports. MiXCR, run by TCRdb on the PCR reads, gives a single entry per CDR3 protein. The table lists fewer than 90,000 distinct CDR3 sequences, around 6.6% of them singletons. This clonotype came up many times. Germline trimming cut 1 base from V and 5 bases from J; bases unmatched to any gene: 10. CDR1 LGHNA and CDR2 YSLEER come from the germline V gene. This CDR3 spans 16 amino acids. This chain links TRBV4-3 with TRBJ2-7; 8 bases are a match to TRBD1. The sample consisted of PBMCs from the stem cell graft donor, taken from the stem cell graft. The clonotype was recovered from a human donor who donated a stem cell graft to a child with acute lymphoblastic leukemia. CDR3 protein: CASSQGLQGAGNEQYF. Written as DNA, the CDR3 is TGCGCCAGCAGCCAAGGGCTCCAGGGGGCAGGTAACGAGCAGTACTTC.